The entry that follows covers one T cell receptor beta chain sequence. The data stem from a study of cytomegalovirus exposure and HLA in healthy donors. Repertoires were generated with immunoSEQ multiplex PCR, while TCRdb's copy carries only in-frame clones and drops some. This sample has about 130,000 clones, with approximately 88% found just once. The donors were members of the roughly 120-subject validation cohort (separate from the roughly 700-subject first cohort). Unmatched junction bases numbered 9, after V lost 1 base and J lost 8 bases. Germline V gives CDR1 MRHNA, CDR2 SNTAGT. The CDR3 extends over 16 amino acids.

This receptor was obtained from a woman aged 18-30 years in good health and CMV-seronegative. V gene TRBV6-4 combines with J gene TRBJ2-3, with 10 bases aligning to TRBD1. Sequencing was performed on PBMCs. DNA for the CDR3: TGTGCCAGCAGTGACTTCGTTGGGACAGGGGTCCGTACGCAGTATTTT. Amino acids: CASSDFVGTGVRTQYF.